The clone carrying this TCR beta chain was recorded many times. Its antigen is as yet unknown. V was clipped by 3 bases and J by 4 bases, with 3 bases between them. The CDR3 sequence is 11 residues long. The data stem from a study of CD8 T cells in ankylosing spondylitis. Study results and limitations: In ankylosing spondylitis blood, a motif of roughly 8 highly homologous TCR beta variants appeared characteristic.

From the 5' RACE reads, TCRdb called clonotypes with MiXCR, one entry per CDR3 protein. The profile shows about 440,000 distinct CDR3 sequences, roughly 18% of them singletons. The sequencing input was blood, either unsorted or a sorted T cell fraction (not recorded which). This chain uses TRBV12-3 or TRBV12-4 with TRBJ1-1; D unresolved. The clonotype originates from a male donor with ankylosing spondylitis. This CDR3 reads CASSLSTEAFF. The CDR3 DNA sequence: TGTGCCAGCAGTTTGTCCACTGAAGCTTTCTTT.